This passage covers 20 T cell receptor beta chains from one sample sequenced in a study of T cell repertoires in cytomegalovirus infection. TCRdb reprocessed the reads with MiXCR, giving one entry per CDR3 protein. This sample carries roughly 230,000 distinct CDR3 sequences, over 20% of them seen once, and the ten largest clones take over 15%. Source material: CD8+ T cells from PBMCs. These receptors all come from a human donor in good health (CMV status not recorded). Some clones in this sample may be carry-over from other donors' samples.

This clonotype came up a few times. The CDR3, as DNA: TGTGCCAGCACCAACTCCCCTAGCGGGGGATTCTGGGGCTCCTACAATGAGCAGTTCTTC. Translating gives CASTNSPSGGFWGSYNEQFF. This rearrangement joins TRBV6-5 to TRBJ2-1; 10 positions match TRBD2. Germline V gene data show CDR1 as MNHEY and CDR2 as SVGAGI. The J segment lost 0 bases and the V segment lost 7 bases, leaving 18 bases of the junction unmatched. This CDR3 contains 20 residues.

In this sample, this clonotype turned up a few times. V usage is TRBV7-8 and J usage is TRBJ2-1; D gene ambiguous. Germline CDR1 and CDR2: SGHVS and FQNEAQ. This CDR3 region has 13 residues. V was trimmed by 1 base and J by 8 bases, leaving 9 bases between them. The CDR3 DNA reads TGTGCCAGCAGCTTAGGGCGCCTGGATGAGCAGTTCTTC. Protein product: CASSLGRLDEQFF. Combining the CDR3 with reference TRBV7-8 and TRBJ2-1 gives the whole variable domain GAGVSQSPRYKVAKRGQDVALRCDPISGHVSLFWYQQALGQGPEFLTYFQNEAQLDKSGLPSDRFFAERPEGSVSTLKIQRTQQEDSAVYLCASSLGRLDEQFFGPGTRLTVL.

Ten or more counts support this clonotype. The V and J genes are TRBV7-9 and TRBJ1-2; 11 nucleotides match TRBD1. The CDR3 runs to 14 residues. V lost 4 bases, J lost 4 bases, and 2 bases stayed unmatched. In germline, CDR1 is SEHNR, CDR2 FQNEAQ (reference sequence). The CDR3 nucleotides read TGTGCCAGCAGCTACGGACAGGGGGCCTATGGCTACACCTTC. Amino acids: CASSYGQGAYGYTF.

This clonotype was counted between two and nine times. The CDR3 loop is CSARDYTGGNYGYTF. The DNA of the CDR3 is TGCAGTGCTAGAGATTATACAGGGGGGAACTATGGCTACACCTTC. This chain uses TRBV20-1 with TRBJ1-2; TRBD1 matches at 8 bases. This CDR3 has 15 residues. J gave up 2 bases and V 0 bases, and 5 bases lay outside the gene matches. Per the germline V gene, CDR1 is DFQATT and CDR2 is SNEGSKA (reference sequence).

The J gene is TRBJ1-2, the V gene TRBV29-1; D unresolved. The CDR3 contains 12 residues. The germline V gene encodes CDR1 SQVTM and CDR2 ANQGSEA. Trimming removed 4 bases at V and 3 bases at J, with 9 bases between. The CDR3 coding sequence is TGCAGCGTTGCGGGCGGGGACTATGGCTACACCTTC. It is translated as CSVAGGDYGYTF.

The V and J genes are TRBV20-1 and TRBJ1-1, with TRBD1 as a possible D gene (6 bases). Germline V gene data show CDR1 as DFQATT and CDR2 as SNEGSKA (reference sequence). V was shortened by 2 bases and J by 0 bases, with 10 bases between the two germline ends. The CDR3 contains 14 residues. The CDR3 nucleotides are TGCAGTGCTAGATTCAGGGGCATGAACACTGAAGCTTTCTTT. This gives the protein CSARFRGMNTEAFF.

The V and J genes are TRBV7-9 and TRBJ1-5; no clear D gene. CDR1 and CDR2 (germline): SEHNR, FQNEAQ (reference sequence). Trimming stripped 4 bases from V and 9 bases from J, with 28 bases between. The CDR3 extends over 18 amino acids. The CDR3 DNA reads TGTGCCAGCAGCTCCCCGGACGGCCTACGGGCTTCAGATGGGCCCCAGCATTTT. The encoded protein is CASSSPDGLRASDGPQHF.

J is TRBJ1-1 and V is TRBV2; D is undetermined. CDR3 length: 14 residues. The germline CDR1 and CDR2 sequences are SNHLY and FYNNEI. V was clipped by 1 base and J by 5 bases, with 11 bases between them. The CDR3: CASSEGGGWTEAFF. The CDR3 coding sequence is TGTGCCAGCAGTGAAGGCGGTGGGTGGACTGAAGCTTTCTTT.

This clonotype appeared many times. V gene TRBV4-1 combines with J gene TRBJ1-2; D is uncertain. The CDR3 is made up of 13 amino acids. V was trimmed by 1 base and J by 4 bases, leaving 7 bases between them. From germline, CDR1 is MGHRA and CDR2 YSYEKL. CDR3 residues: CASSQGTSYGYTF. The CDR3 nucleotides read TGCGCCAGCAGCCAAGGGACGTCCTATGGCTACACCTTC.

This clonotype occurred a few times. The chain recombines TRBV2 with TRBJ1-1; D remains unclear. Trimming cost V 7 bases and J 5 bases, with 14 bases left between them. This CDR3 has 13 amino acids. From germline, CDR1 is SNHLY and CDR2 FYNNEI. CDR3 sequence reads: CASTRHSETEAFF. As DNA, the CDR3 is TGTGCCAGCACGCGACACTCGGAGACTGAAGCTTTCTTT.

This chain joins TRBV6-5 and TRBJ2-7; D not certain. The CDR3 totals 14 residues. Germline V CDR1 and CDR2: MNHEY, SVGAGI. V lost 6 bases to trimming and J lost 3 bases, with 15 bases between them. CDR3 protein: CASSTDALGYEQYF. The CDR3 DNA sequence: TGTGCCAGCAGCACAGATGCTCTGGGCTACGAGCAGTACTTC.

V and J are TRBV6-5 and TRBJ2-1; perhaps TRBD2 as D (5 bases). Trimming pared 5 bases from V and 8 bases from J, leaving 7 bases between. The CDR3 has 11 residues. CDR1 is MNHEY and CDR2 is SVGAGI in the germline V gene. In DNA form, the CDR3 reads TGTGCCAGCAGTGGAGGACATGAGCAGTTCTTC. Translation: CASSGGHEQFF.

The V and J genes are TRBV29-1 and TRBJ1-5; D remains ambiguous. Trimming removed 8 bases from V and 0 bases from J, with 17 bases in between. Germline loops: CDR1 SQVTM, CDR2 ANQGSEA. The CDR3 sequence is 15 residues long. CDR3 residues: CSTHQVEVSNQPQHF. CDR3 nucleotides: TGCAGCACTCACCAGGTGGAGGTTAGCAATCAGCCCCAGCATTTT.

The chain combines TRBV5-1 with TRBJ1-1; D is unresolved. Trimming removed 0 bases at V and 6 bases at J, with 9 bases between. Germline values: CDR1 SGHRS, CDR2 YFSETQ. This CDR3 contains 13 residues. Written as DNA, the CDR3 is TGCGCCAGCAGCTTGGCCCCCATGGCTGAAGCTTTCTTT. It translates to CASSLAPMAEAFF. Together with reference TRBV5-1 and TRBJ1-1, the CDR3 gives the full variable domain: KAGVTQTPRYLIKTRGQQVTLSCSPISGHRSVSWYQQTPGQGLQFLFEYFSETQRNKGNFPGRFSGRQFSNSRSEMNVSTLELGDSALYLCASSLAPMAEAFFGQGTRLTVV.

This chain connects TRBV6-6 to TRBJ2-7, with TRBD2 matching over 11 bases. Losses at the gene ends were 5 bases for V and 2 bases for J; bases not matched to a gene: 2. CDR3 length: 14 amino acids. Per the germline V gene, CDR1 is MNHNY and CDR2 is SVGAGI (reference sequence). The CDR3 region is CASSGSGGAYEQYF. The CDR3 nucleotides are TGTGCCAGCAGTGGTAGCGGGGGGGCCTACGAGCAGTACTTC.

The V gene is TRBV7-8, the J gene TRBJ1-1; TRBD1 matches 8 bases. The CDR3 length is 15 residues. With 6 bases clipped from V and 4 bases from J, the junction kept 10 bases outside the gene matches. Germline assignment: CDR1 SGHVS and CDR2 FQNEAQ. The CDR3 nucleotides read TGTGCCAGCAGTGGAGAGACAGGGGATGGCACTGAAGCTTTCTTT. Translated: CASSGETGDGTEAFF.

The rearrangement links TRBV20-1 to TRBJ1-2, with D perhaps matching TRBD1 (6 bases). Germline CDR1 is DFQATT and CDR2 is SNEGSKA (reference sequence). V dropped 0 bases and J dropped 3 bases, with 11 bases sitting between them. The CDR3 is made up of 14 amino acids. CDR3 loop: CSARDQGHDYGYTF. CDR3 in DNA: TGCAGTGCTAGAGATCAGGGGCACGACTATGGCTACACCTTC.

The chain links TRBV9 to TRBJ1-2, with 7 positions matching TRBD1. Germline V gene lookup returns CDR1 SGDLS and CDR2 YYNGEE. This CDR3 spans 15 amino acids. V lost 4 bases and J lost 2; bases outside the gene matches: 8. This chain's CDR3 is CASSLRDSQNYGYTF. CDR3 DNA: TGTGCCAGCAGCCTGCGGGACAGCCAAAACTATGGCTACACCTTC. The whole variable domain, remainder taken from reference TRBV9 and TRBJ1-2, is DSGVTQTPKHLITATGQRVTLRCSPRSGDLSVYWYQQSLDQGLQFLIQYYNGEERAKGNILERFSAQQFPDLHSELNLSSLELGDSALYFCASSLRDSQNYGYTFGSGTRLTVV.

The rearrangement links TRBV2 to TRBJ2-3; 14 bases agree with TRBD2. Trimming cost V 7 bases and J 3 bases; bases outside gene matches: 3. This CDR3 comprises 15 residues. Germline V gene data show CDR1 as SNHLY and CDR2 as FYNNEI. Here the CDR3 reads CASTGTSGGTDTQYF. For the CDR3, the DNA is TGTGCCAGCACCGGGACTAGCGGGGGAACAGATACGCAGTATTTT.

This chain connects TRBV28 to TRBJ2-7; no clear D gene. The germline gives CDR1 MDHEN, CDR2 SYDVKM. The CDR3 has 17 residues. V lost 5 bases and J lost 5, with 25 bases in between. The CDR3 protein is CASSQPDISSRLDEQYF. DNA of the CDR3: TGTGCCAGCAGTCAACCCGACATCTCATCCCGCTTGGACGAGCAGTACTTC.